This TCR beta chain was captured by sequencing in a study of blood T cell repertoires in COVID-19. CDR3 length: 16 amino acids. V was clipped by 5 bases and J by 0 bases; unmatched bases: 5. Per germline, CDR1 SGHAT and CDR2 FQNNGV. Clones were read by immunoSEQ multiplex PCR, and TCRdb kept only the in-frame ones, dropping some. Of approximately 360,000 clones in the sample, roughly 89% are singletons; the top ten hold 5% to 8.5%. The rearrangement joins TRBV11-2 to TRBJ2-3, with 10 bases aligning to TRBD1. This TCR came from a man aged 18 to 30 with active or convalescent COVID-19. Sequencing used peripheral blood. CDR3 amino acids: CASSKGTGVSTDTQYF. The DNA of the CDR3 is TGTGCCAGCAGCAAAGGGACAGGGGTTAGCACAGATACGCAGTATTTT.